This is a list of T cell receptor beta chains from one sample in a study of blood T cell repertoires in COVID-19. This table comes from immunoSEQ multiplex PCR, and its TCRdb copy is limited to in-frame clones, with some not included. In the table there are under 300,000 clones, roughly 86% of which are singletons. Sequenced material: PBMCs or T cells enriched from blood (not recorded which). The source of these receptors is a woman aged 60-75 years who had recovered from COVID-19. CDR3s include the opening cysteine and the closing phenylalanine or tryptophan. The D gene is left open where the match is weak. The size field is filled for only some rows; it gives once, few, many or a size class.

TRBV18	.	TRBJ2-3	.	CASSPPVRDTQYF	TGTGCCAGCTCACCACCGGTCCGGGATACGCAGTATTTT
TRBV9	TRBD2	TRBJ2-7	.	CASSVALGLAGDGQYF	TGTGCCAGCAGCGTAGCTCTAGGACTAGCGGGAGATGGGCAGTACTTC
TRBV5-4	TRBD2	TRBJ2-3	once	CASSPVAGGPRDTQYF	TGTGCCAGCAGCCCCGTAGCGGGAGGGCCCAGAGATACGCAGTATTTT
TRBV6-4	TRBD1	TRBJ2-6	many	CASSEGQGGANVLTF	TGTGCCAGCAGTGAAGGACAGGGTGGGGCCAACGTCCTGACTTTC
TRBV2	.	TRBJ2-1	.	CASLVRNEQFF	TGTGCCAGCCTAGTTAGGAATGAGCAGTTCTTC
TRBV7-9	.	TRBJ1-2	.	CASSLGDTYGYTF	TGTGCCAGCAGCTTAGGGGACACCTATGGCTACACCTTC
TRBV3-1/TRBV3-2	.	TRBJ1-1	.	CASSGSLAGIEAFF	TGTGCCAGCAGCGGAAGCCTGGCCGGGATAGAAGCTTTCTTT
TRBV19	TRBD2	TRBJ2-7	.	CASSIVPSGNYEQYF	TGTGCCAGTAGTATAGTACCTAGCGGTAACTACGAGCAGTACTTC
TRBV10-3	TRBD1	TRBJ2-7	.	CAISATTGGDEQYF	TGTGCCATCAGTGCCACTACAGGGGGCGACGAGCAGTACTTC
TRBV14	.	TRBJ1-1	.	CASSVARSGAEAFF	TGTGCCAGCAGCGTTGCCCGTTCGGGAGCTGAAGCTTTCTTT
TRBV10-3	TRBD1	TRBJ2-5	.	CAISGDRATQETQYF	TGTGCCATCAGTGGAGACAGGGCTACTCAAGAGACCCAGTACTTC
TRBV11-3	TRBD2	TRBJ2-5	.	CASNGGGGLAAGETQYF	TGTGCCAGCAACGGTGGGGGTGGACTAGCGGCCGGGGAGACCCAGTACTTC
TRBV7-6	TRBD1	TRBJ2-2	.	CASSNRAPGQGLTGELFF	TGTGCCAGCAGCAATAGGGCCCCGGGACAGGGCCTCACCGGGGAGCTGTTTTTT
TRBV7-8	.	TRBJ1-2	.	CASSLDGVTFGGYTF	TGTGCCAGCAGCTTAGATGGAGTAACCTTTGGTGGCTACACCTTC
TRBV18	TRBD1	TRBJ2-3	.	CASSRGQGATDTQYF	TGTGCCAGCTCTAGGGGACAGGGGGCAACAGATACGCAGTATTTT
TRBV19	.	TRBJ2-7	.	CASSISLTSEQYF	TGTGCCAGTAGTATCTCCCTTACTTCCGAGCAGTACTTC
TRBV2	.	TRBJ2-3	once	CASSGSSLRTDTQYF	TGTGCCAGCAGTGGATCTAGCCTGCGCACAGATACGCAGTATTTT